This passage covers 10 T cell receptor beta chains from one sample sequenced in a study of blood T cell repertoires in COVID-19. TCRdb's copy holds only in-frame clones and misses some; the assay was immunoSEQ multiplex PCR. This repertoire shows about 100,000 clones, roughly 90% found once; its top ten account for 1.5% to 2%. Sequencing was performed on peripheral blood. The receptors were sampled from a man aged 55 to 70 with acute or convalescent COVID-19.

The chain links TRBV18 to TRBJ2-4; 10 nucleotides match TRBD1. With V trimmed by 6 bases and J by 1 base, 6 bases remained unmatched. Per the germline V gene, CDR1 is KGHSH and CDR2 is LQKENI. The CDR3 spans 16 residues. The CDR3 reads CASSRDRGHAKNIQYF. In DNA form, the CDR3 reads TGTGCCAGCTCGCGAGACAGGGGGCACGCCAAAAACATTCAGTACTTC.

The gene calls are TRBV27 and TRBJ2-1, with TRBD2 as a possible D gene (6 bases). The CDR3 totals 15 residues. Trimming shortened V by 3 bases and J by 3 bases, and 12 bases separated the two germline ends. Per the germline V gene, CDR1 is MNHEY and CDR2 is SMNVEV (reference sequence). The CDR3 loop reads CASSLGGKLYNEQFF. The DNA for the CDR3 is TGTGCCAGCAGTTTGGGGGGAAAGCTCTACAATGAGCAGTTCTTC.

This clone appeared a single time. This rearrangement joins TRBV19 to TRBJ2-2; TRBD2 matches at 9 bases. V shed 10 bases and J 5 bases; nucleotides not matched to a gene: 8. The CDR3 totals 14 residues. In germline, CDR1 is LNHDA, CDR2 SQIVND (reference sequence). As DNA, the CDR3 is TGTGCCACGTCAGCGGGAGGAGGTACCGGGGAGCTGTTTTTT. Translation: CATSAGGGTGELFF.

This rearrangement joins TRBV6-5 to TRBJ1-3, with D perhaps matching TRBD1 (5 bases). The CDR3 runs to 13 residues. V lost 7 bases to trimming and J lost 2 bases, with 9 bases between them. The V gene's germline CDR1 is MNHEY and CDR2 SVGAGI. CDR3 nucleotide sequence: TGTGCCAGCATGCGGGGCGCTGGAAACACCATATATTTT. Residues: CASMRGAGNTIYF.

The V gene is TRBV28, the J gene TRBJ2-7; unclear D gene. The CDR3 spans 15 residues. V lost 5 bases and J lost 3, with 17 bases in between. Per the germline V gene, CDR1 is MDHEN and CDR2 is SYDVKM. The CDR3 loop is CASSQLGGTLYEQYF. In DNA form, the CDR3 reads TGTGCCAGCAGTCAACTCGGCGGAACGCTCTACGAGCAGTACTTC. Filled out from reference TRBV28 and TRBJ2-7, the complete variable domain reads DVKVTQSSRYLVKRTGEKVFLECVQDMDHENMFWYRQDPGLGLRLIYFSYDVKMKEKGDIPEGYSVSREKKERFSLILESASTNQTSMYLCASSQLGGTLYEQYFGPGTRLTVT.

V is TRBV5-1 and J is TRBJ2-1; maybe TRBD2 (5 bases). V shed 0 bases and J shed 0 bases, with 7 bases lying between them. This CDR3 has 15 residues. CDR1 SGHRS and CDR2 YFSETQ come from the germline V gene. DNA for the CDR3: TGCGCCAGCAGCTTGGCCGGACTCTCCTACAATGAGCAGTTCTTC. It codes for CASSLAGLSYNEQFF.

The rearrangement joins TRBV4-2 to TRBJ1-2; no reliable D call. The CDR3 is 15 residues long. Trimming cost V 0 bases and J 5 bases, with 13 bases left between them. Germline CDR1 LGHNA, CDR2 YNFKEQ. The CDR3 is CASSQDAWPGYGYTF. The CDR3, as DNA: TGTGCCAGCAGCCAAGATGCCTGGCCGGGGTATGGCTACACCTTC.

This rearrangement joins TRBV30 to TRBJ2-4, with 7 nucleotides matching TRBD2. This CDR3 region has 11 residues. With V trimmed by 5 bases and J by 8 bases, 3 bases remained unmatched. Germline CDR1 is GTSNPN and CDR2 is SVGIG (reference sequence). The DNA of the CDR3 is TGTGCCTGGGGGGAGGGAGACATTCAGTACTTC. This codes for CAWGEGDIQYF.

This sequence joins TRBV6-5 and TRBJ2-1; the D is unclear. This CDR3 spans 12 amino acids. Germline lookup yields CDR1 MNHEY and CDR2 SVGAGI. Trimming removed 7 bases at V and 4 bases at J, with 8 bases between. In nucleotides, the CDR3 is TGTGCCAGCACCCGCCAGTACAATGAGCAGTTCTTC. It specifies CASTRQYNEQFF.

The V and J genes are TRBV5-8 and TRBJ1-1, with D perhaps TRBD1 (6 bases). CDR1 and CDR2 (germline): SGHTS, YDEGEE. Trimming took 1 base from V and 6 from J, leaving 13 bases between them. CDR3 length: 14 residues. CDR3 nucleotides: TGTGCCAGCAGCTTGTCGCTAGCAGGGGCTGAAGCTTTCTTT. It codes for CASSLSLAGAEAFF.